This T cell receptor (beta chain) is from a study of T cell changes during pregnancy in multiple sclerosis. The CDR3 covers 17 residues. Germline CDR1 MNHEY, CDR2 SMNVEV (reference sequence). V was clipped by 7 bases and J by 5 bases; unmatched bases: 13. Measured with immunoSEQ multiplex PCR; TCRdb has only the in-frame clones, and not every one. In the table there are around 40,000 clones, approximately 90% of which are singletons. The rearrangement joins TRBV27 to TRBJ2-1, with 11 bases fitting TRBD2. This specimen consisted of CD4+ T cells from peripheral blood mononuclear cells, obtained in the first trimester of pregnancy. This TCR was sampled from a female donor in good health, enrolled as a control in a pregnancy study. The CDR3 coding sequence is TGTGCCAGCAAACCGAGGGCTAGCGGGGGGCTGAACAATGAGCAGTTCTTC. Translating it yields CASKPRASGGLNNEQFF.